The present T cell receptor (beta chain) was sequenced within a study of blood T cell repertoires in COVID-19. Libraries were prepared by immunoSEQ multiplex PCR; TCRdb keeps only in-frame clonotypes and omits some of them. The table includes approximately 300,000 clones, 92% detected once. CDR3 length: 16 amino acids. V was pared by 5 bases and J by 0 bases, with 14 bases between. J is TRBJ1-5 and V is TRBV23-1, with D maybe TRBD1 (6 bases). TRBV23-1 is identified as an open reading frame with a role that is uncertain. This receptor was identified in a woman aged 30 to 39 who had recovered from COVID-19. The sequencing sample was made of PBMCs or T cells enriched from blood (not recorded which). The CDR3 DNA is TGCGCCAGCAGTTCCGGGACACGGTATAGCAATCAGCCCCAGCATTTT. This encodes CASSSGTRYSNQPQHF.